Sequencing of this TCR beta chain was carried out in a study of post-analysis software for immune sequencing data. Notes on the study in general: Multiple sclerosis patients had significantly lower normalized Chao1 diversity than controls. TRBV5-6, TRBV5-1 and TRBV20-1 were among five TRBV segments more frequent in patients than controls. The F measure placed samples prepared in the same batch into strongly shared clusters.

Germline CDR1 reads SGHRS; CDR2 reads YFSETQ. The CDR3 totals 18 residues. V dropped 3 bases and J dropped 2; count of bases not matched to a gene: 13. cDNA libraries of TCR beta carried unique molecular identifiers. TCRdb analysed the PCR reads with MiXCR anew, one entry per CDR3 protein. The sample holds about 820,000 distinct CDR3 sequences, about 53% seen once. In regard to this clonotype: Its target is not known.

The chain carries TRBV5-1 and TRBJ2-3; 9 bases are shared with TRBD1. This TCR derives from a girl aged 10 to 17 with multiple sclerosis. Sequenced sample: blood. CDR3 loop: CASSWRGQGTVATDTQYF. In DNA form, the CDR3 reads TGCGCCAGCAGCTGGAGGGGACAGGGTACGGTGGCCACAGATACGCAGTATTTT.